This record looks at one TCR delta chain sequence and its context. A far larger clone is a single base away, which makes a read error likely. In germline, CDR1 is NSMFDY, CDR2 ISSIKDK. The CDR3 is 15 amino acids. The data stem from a study of gamma-delta chains in newborns, infants, children. Study-wide context: Microbial exposure reportedly drives polyclonal innate γδ T cell expansion after birth.

TCRdb re-processed the reads using CATT. The data show roughly 3,400 delta-chain clones, with around 1.4% seen just once and roughly a fifth held by the top ten. Input material: blood. The receptor comes from a child who was a newborn, infant or young child, either healthy, febrile or measles-vaccinated (not recorded which). The chain combines TRAV29/DV5 with TRDJ3; 12 bases agree with TRDD3. The CDR3 loop reads CAATGGYWDTRQTFF. As DNA, the CDR3 is TGTGCAGCTACTGGGGGATACTGGGACACCCGACAGACGTTTTTC.